This is a list of T cell receptor beta chains from one sample in a study of T cell responses to AZD1222 COVID-19 vaccine. Here immunoSEQ multiplex PCR was the method, and the copy in TCRdb shows in-frame clones only, minus some. In the table there are 150,000 or so clones, about 92% of which are singletons. The source material was peripheral blood, sampled 28 days after the second AZD1222 dose. These receptors were collected from an adult who received the AZD1222 COVID-19 vaccine. CDR3s include the opening cysteine and the closing phenylalanine or tryptophan. A D gene is named only where the DNA matches it firmly.

D gene,J gene,V gene,CDR3 protein,CDR3 DNA
TRBD1,TRBJ1-1,TRBV30,CAWSVTGGRRTEAFF,TGTGCCTGGAGTGTGACAGGGGGCCGACGCACTGAAGCTTTCTTT
NA,TRBJ2-1,TRBV7-9,CASSLAALHFNEQFF,TGTGCCAGCAGCTTAGCGGCCTTACACTTTAATGAGCAGTTCTTC
TRBD1,TRBJ2-3,TRBV28,CASSSPGTGGHRWSTDTQYF,TGTGCCAGCAGTTCACCCGGGACAGGGGGCCACCGGTGGAGCACAGATACGCAGTATTTT
NA,TRBJ1-5,TRBV10-3,CAISTGTLYSNQPQHF,TGTGCCATCAGCACCGGGACACTGTATAGCAATCAGCCCCAGCATTTT
TRBD2,TRBJ2-1,TRBV5-4,CASSLPGLADYNEQFF,TGTGCCAGCAGCTTGCCGGGACTAGCGGACTACAATGAGCAGTTCTTC
NA,TRBJ2-2,TRBV25-1,CASRGVSDTGELFF,TGTGCCAGCAGAGGGGTTTCGGACACCGGGGAGCTGTTTTTT
NA,TRBJ1-3,TRBV19,CASSIRPGLSSGNTIYF,TGTGCCAGTAGTATCCGACCCGGACTCAGCTCTGGAAACACCATATATTTT
NA,TRBJ1-2,TRBV30,CAWIFPTRGPGYGYTF,TGTGCCTGGATTTTCCCGACCAGGGGACCCGGCTATGGCTACACCTTC
NA,TRBJ1-1,TRBV3-1/TRBV3-2,CASSPTWRANTEAFF,TGTGCCAGCAGCCCGACGTGGAGGGCGAACACTGAAGCTTTCTTT
NA,TRBJ1-5,TRBV28,CASSLRARQPQHF,TGTGCCAGCAGTCTCCGAGCTCGGCAGCCCCAGCATTTT
NA,TRBJ2-3,TRBV7-8,CASSLGTRDWGLDTQYF,TGTGCCAGCAGCTTAGGAACCCGGGACTGGGGATTGGATACGCAGTATTTT